In its sample, the clone carrying this T cell receptor (beta chain) was seen once. The antigen remains unidentified. This record belongs to a study of OX40 agonist ivuxolimab in advanced cancers. The protocol was immunoSEQ multiplex PCR, while the TCRdb copy is restricted to in-frame clones and leaves out a portion. The data contain 60,000 to 100,000 clones, 85% to 90% of them seen just once; the ten biggest clones take up about 0.5%. Patients with a history of autoimmune disease or on systemic immunosuppression were excluded. V lost 2 bases and J lost 2, with 25 bases in between. From germline, CDR1 is MNHNS and CDR2 SASEGT. CDR3 length: 19 residues. General observations from the study: The specificity for antigen of the expanded peripheral T cells was not determined. Doses of 0.1 to 3.0 mg/kg were accompanied by clonal expansion of CD4+ and CD8+ blood T cells by week 6.

This receptor was identified in an adult with an advanced solid tumor such as melanoma, head and neck, liver or kidney cancer. This chain uses TRBV6-1 with TRBJ2-7, with a weak D call TRBD2 (8 bases). This specimen consisted of CD4+ or CD8+ T cells sorted from blood, obtained in a trial of the OX40 agonist ivuxolimab. CDR3 nucleotide sequence: TGTGCCAGCAGTGAATCAGGGGGTCAGACAGCGGGAGCAACCTACGAGCAGTACTTC. It translates to CASSESGGQTAGATYEQYF.